Listed here are 18 T cell receptor beta chains from one sample, sequenced in a study of yellow fever vaccine responses in identical twins. TCRdb itself ran the RT-PCR reads through MiXCR, one entry per CDR3 protein. This repertoire shows fewer than 2,500 distinct CDR3 sequences, more than 7% found once; its top ten account for 4.1%. The sample in question was T cells from blood (PBMCs), unsorted or a sorted subset (not recorded which), obtained 2 to 3 years after vaccination. These receptors all come from a woman aged 18-30 years who received the yellow fever vaccine.

The chain combines TRBV18 with TRBJ2-1; weak D call: TRBD2 (6 bases). From germline, CDR1 is KGHSH and CDR2 LQKENI. V lost 4 bases and J 10 bases, leaving 14 bases between the germline ends. This CDR3 spans 13 amino acids. In DNA, the CDR3 is TGTGCCAGCTCACTCAGCAGGGACTTAGAGCAGTTCTTC. Protein sequence: CASSLSRDLEQFF.

This clonotype qualifies as large. The chain links TRBV28 to TRBJ2-7, with 8 bases that match TRBD2. The CDR3 has 17 residues. Trimming took 4 bases from V and 0 from J; bases not matched to a gene: 11. CDR1 is MDHEN and CDR2 is SYDVKM in the germline V gene. This chain's CDR3 is CASSSPIAGQSSYEQYF. CDR3 nucleotide sequence: TGTGCCAGCAGTTCCCCCATAGCGGGACAAAGCTCCTACGAGCAGTACTTC. The full variable domain, with the rest looked up from reference TRBV28 and TRBJ2-7, is DVKVTQSSRYLVKRTGEKVFLECVQDMDHENMFWYRQDPGLGLRLIYFSYDVKMKEKGDIPEGYSVSREKKERFSLILESASTNQTSMYLCASSSPIAGQSSYEQYFGPGTRLTVT.

This chain uses TRBV5-4 with TRBJ2-2; D possibly corresponds to TRBD2 (5 bases). This CDR3 region has 13 residues. With 1 base removed from V and 7 bases from J, the gap between germline ends came to 8 bases. Germline V gene data show CDR1 as SGHNT and CDR2 as YYREEE (reference sequence). The CDR3 bases are TGTGCCAGCAGCTTGTCCGCGGGCGGGGAGCTGTTTTTT. Its translation is CASSLSAGGELFF.

The V call is TRBV5-6, the J call TRBJ2-7; D is tentatively TRBD1 or TRBD2 (6 bases each). The CDR3 totals 15 residues. Trimming cost V 4 bases and J 3 bases, with 17 bases left between them. Germline CDR1 reads SGHDT; CDR2 reads YYEEEE. CDR3 amino acids: CASSGLGGRHYEQYF. The CDR3 nucleotides are TGTGCCAGCAGCGGGTTGGGGGGCCGTCACTACGAGCAGTACTTC.

This clonotype was recorded a few times. The rearrangement uses TRBV5-1 and TRBJ2-1; a possible D gene is TRBD2 (6 bases). CDR3 length: 12 amino acids. Deletions cut 4 bases from V and 10 bases from J, with 12 bases between. Germline V gene data show CDR1 as SGHRS and CDR2 as YFSETQ. CDR3 nucleotides: TGCGCCAGCAGCCCTCGGGGACTGGAGCAGTTCTTC. Protein: CASSPRGLEQFF.

The CDR3 is CASSPTGPYEQYF. CDR3 DNA sequence: TGTGCCAGCAGTCCGACAGGTCCCTACGAGCAGTACTTC. This chain connects TRBV12-3 or TRBV12-4 to TRBJ2-7; possibly TRBD1 for D (6 bases). With 5 bases removed from V and 2 bases from J, the gap between germline ends came to 10 bases. This CDR3 contains 13 residues.

In this sample, this clonotype turned up a few times. V is TRBV28 and J is TRBJ1-6; 9 nucleotides line up with TRBD1. CDR1 MDHEN and CDR2 SYDVKM come from the germline V gene. Losses at the gene ends were 5 bases for V and 7 bases for J; bases not matched to a gene: 6. The CDR3 totals 15 residues. CDR3 nucleotides: TGTGCCAGCAGTCATACAGGGGGCCCGAATTCACCCCTCCACTTT. Amino acid sequence: CASSHTGGPNSPLHF.

This clonotype has just a few counts. V gene TRBV4-2 combines with J gene TRBJ2-7; 12 nucleotides match TRBD2. V shed 0 bases and J 3 bases; nucleotides not matched to a gene: 3. This CDR3 region has 16 residues. Looked up from germline, CDR1 is LGHNA and CDR2 is YNFKEQ. Here the CDR3 DNA reads TGTGCCAGCAGCCAAGATCCACTAGCGGGAGGCTACGAGCAGTACTTC. This codes for CASSQDPLAGGYEQYF.

This clonotype is termed medium-sized (0.01 to 0.1%). The CDR3, as DNA: TGTGCCAGCAGTTACTCGTTGCGGACAGCTACTAGCGGGTCGACCTACGAGCAGTACTTC. Translation gives CASSYSLRTATSGSTYEQYF. This chain links TRBV6-2 or TRBV6-3 with TRBJ2-7, with 9 bases fitting TRBD2. Germline V gives CDR1 MNHEY, CDR2 SVGEGT. Germline trimming cut 0 bases from V and 2 bases from J; bases unmatched to any gene: 17. This CDR3 contains 20 residues.

This clonotype is medium-sized in the sample. The chain links TRBV6-5 to TRBJ2-6; TRBD2 might be the D (6 bases). Germline V gene lookup returns CDR1 MNHEY and CDR2 SVGAGI. The CDR3 is 16 amino acids. V lost 4 bases to trimming and J lost 0 bases, with 10 bases between them. CDR3 nucleotides: TGTGCCAGCAGTTCCACGGGGGACTCTGGGGCCAACGTCCTGACTTTC. Protein sequence: CASSSTGDSGANVLTF.

This clonotype qualifies as medium-sized (0.01 to 0.1%). The chain has TRBV11-2 and TRBJ2-1, with 10 bases fitting TRBD1. The CDR3 has 15 residues. Germline trimming cut 5 bases from V and 6 bases from J; bases unmatched to any gene: 7. Germline-derived CDR1 and CDR2 are SGHAT and FQNNGV. The CDR3 coding sequence is TGTGCCAGCAGCCTCCGGGACAGGGGAAGCAATGAGCAGTTCTTC. Translated, it gives CASSLRDRGSNEQFF.

V usage is TRBV6-4 and J usage is TRBJ2-3; 11 positions match TRBD2. This CDR3 is built from 15 residues. The germline gives CDR1 MRHNA, CDR2 SNTAGT. V lost 0 bases to trimming and J lost 4 bases; unmatched junction nucleotides: 0. The CDR3 loop reads CASSDSSGGADTQYF. The CDR3 DNA is TGTGCCAGCAGTGACTCTAGCGGGGGGGCAGATACGCAGTATTTT.

This clonotype was found a few times. The rearrangement joins TRBV6-1 to TRBJ2-1; D ambiguous. The length of the CDR3 is 15 residues. Deletions cut 6 bases from V and 6 bases from J, with 18 bases between. CDR1 is MNHNS, CDR2 SASEGT, per germline. Written as DNA, the CDR3 is TGTGCCAGCAGCCCTAGGTTCCGGGTTGGCAATGAGCAGTTCTTC. It translates to CASSPRFRVGNEQFF.

CDR3 in DNA: TGTGCCAGCAGCAAAGGACCGGGGTCACCCCTCCACTTT. This codes for CASSKGPGSPLHF. The chain has TRBV11-1 and TRBJ1-6; D is unclear. This CDR3 is built from 13 residues. Trimming removed 5 bases at V and 10 bases at J, with 12 bases between. Germline CDR1 SGHAT, CDR2 FQDESV (reference sequence).

This clonotype was seen more than once but under ten times. This chain joins TRBV14 and TRBJ2-1; 13 nucleotides line up with TRBD2. Unmatched junction bases numbered 5, after V lost 1 base and J lost 2 bases. This CDR3 region has 18 residues. CDR1 SGHDN and CDR2 FVKESK come from the germline V gene. The chain's CDR3 is CASSQAPGLAGPYNEQFF. The CDR3 DNA is TGTGCCAGCAGCCAAGCCCCGGGACTAGCGGGACCCTACAATGAGCAGTTCTTC.

By frequency in the sample, this clonotype is large (0.1 to 1%). J is TRBJ2-2 and V is TRBV10-3, with D perhaps matching TRBD1 or TRBD2 (5 bases each). V was shortened by 4 bases and J by 4 bases, with 13 bases between the two germline ends. CDR3 length equals 15 residues. Germline CDR1 reads ENHRY; CDR2 reads SYGVKD. The CDR3, as DNA: TGTGCCATCAGTGGGTCAGGGAGAGGCACCGGGGAGCTGTTTTTT. It codes for CAISGSGRGTGELFF.

Judged by abundance, this clonotype is medium-sized. V usage is TRBV20-1 and J usage is TRBJ2-5; perhaps TRBD2 as D (6 bases). The CDR3 totals 14 residues. The ends were cut back, 0 bases at V and 1 base at J, with 9 bases in the middle. The germline V gene has CDR1 DFQATT and CDR2 SNEGSKA (reference sequence). In nucleotides, the CDR3 is TGCAGTGCTAGAGATGGGGGGATCCAAGAGACCCAGTACTTC. It is translated as CSARDGGIQETQYF.

J is TRBJ2-7 and V is TRBV28; D remains unclear. The CDR3 is 14 amino acids. V shed 5 bases and J shed 5 bases, with 16 bases lying between them. Germline V gives CDR1 MDHEN, CDR2 SYDVKM. CDR3 region: CASSIVGYDDEQYF. The DNA of the CDR3 is TGTGCCAGCAGTATAGTAGGGTACGACGACGAGCAGTACTTC.